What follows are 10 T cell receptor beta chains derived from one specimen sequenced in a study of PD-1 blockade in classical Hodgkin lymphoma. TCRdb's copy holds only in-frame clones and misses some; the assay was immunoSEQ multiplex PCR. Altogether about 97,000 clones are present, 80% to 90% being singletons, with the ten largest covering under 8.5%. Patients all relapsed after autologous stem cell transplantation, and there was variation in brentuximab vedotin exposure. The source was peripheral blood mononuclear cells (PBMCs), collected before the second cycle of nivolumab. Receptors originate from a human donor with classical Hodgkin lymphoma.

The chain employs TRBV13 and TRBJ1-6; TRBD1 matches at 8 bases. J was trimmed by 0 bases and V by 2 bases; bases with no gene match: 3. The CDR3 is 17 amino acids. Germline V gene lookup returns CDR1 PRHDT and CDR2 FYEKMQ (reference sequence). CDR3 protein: CASSLRQGSSYNSPLHF. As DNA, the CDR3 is TGTGCCAGCAGCTTACGACAGGGGAGCTCCTATAATTCACCCCTCCACTTT. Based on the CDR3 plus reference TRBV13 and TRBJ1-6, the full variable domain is AAGVIQSPRHLIKEKRETATLKCYPIPRHDTVYWYQQGPGQDPQFLISFYEKMQSDKGSIPDRFSAQQFSDYHSELNMSSLELGDSALYFCASSLRQGSSYNSPLHFGNGTRLTVT.

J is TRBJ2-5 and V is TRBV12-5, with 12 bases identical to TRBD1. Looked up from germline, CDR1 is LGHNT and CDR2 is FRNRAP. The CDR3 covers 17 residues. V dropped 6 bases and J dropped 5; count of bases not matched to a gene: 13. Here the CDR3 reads CASGYTRGTGGKETQYF. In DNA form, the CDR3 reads TGTGCTAGTGGATATACCCGGGGGACAGGGGGCAAGGAGACCCAGTACTTC.

The CDR3 DNA is TGTGCCAGTAGTGTCGCGGGACAGGGGTTAACCCTCCTAAACATTCAGTACTTC. Translating it yields CASSVAGQGLTLLNIQYF. The V gene is TRBV19, the J gene TRBJ2-4; 10 bases agree with TRBD1. This CDR3 comprises 18 residues. Germline V gene lookup returns CDR1 LNHDA and CDR2 SQIVND (reference sequence). With 5 bases clipped from V and 6 bases from J, the junction kept 16 bases outside the gene matches.

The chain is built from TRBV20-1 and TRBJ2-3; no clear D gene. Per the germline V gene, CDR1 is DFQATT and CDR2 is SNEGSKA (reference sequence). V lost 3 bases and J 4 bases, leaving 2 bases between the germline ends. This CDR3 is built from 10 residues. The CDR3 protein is CSASSDTQYF. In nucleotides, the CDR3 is TGCAGTGCTAGCTCAGATACGCAGTATTTT.

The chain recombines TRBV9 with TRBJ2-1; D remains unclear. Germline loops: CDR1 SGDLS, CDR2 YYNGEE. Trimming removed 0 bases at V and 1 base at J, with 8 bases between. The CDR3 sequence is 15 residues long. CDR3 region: CASSVVVGSYNEQFF. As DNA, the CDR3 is TGTGCCAGCAGCGTAGTGGTCGGGTCCTACAATGAGCAGTTCTTC.

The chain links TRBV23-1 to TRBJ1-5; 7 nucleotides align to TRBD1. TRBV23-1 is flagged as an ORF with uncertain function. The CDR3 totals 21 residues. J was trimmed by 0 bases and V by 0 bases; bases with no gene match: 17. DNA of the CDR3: TGCGCCAGCAGTCAATCGGGTTCCCGAGGACAGGAGGGGTATAGCAATCAGCCCCAGCATTTT. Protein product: CASSQSGSRGQEGYSNQPQHF.

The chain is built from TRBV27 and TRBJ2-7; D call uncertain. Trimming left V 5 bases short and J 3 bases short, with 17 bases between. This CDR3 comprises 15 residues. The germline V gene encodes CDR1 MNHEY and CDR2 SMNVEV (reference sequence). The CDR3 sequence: CASSQRPDSGYEQYF. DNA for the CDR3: TGTGCCAGCAGTCAAAGACCCGATTCGGGCTACGAGCAGTACTTC.

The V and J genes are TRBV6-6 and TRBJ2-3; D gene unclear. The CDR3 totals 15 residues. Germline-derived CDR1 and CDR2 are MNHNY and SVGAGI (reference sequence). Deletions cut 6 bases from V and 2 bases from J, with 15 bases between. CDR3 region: CASSLNSRNTDTQYF. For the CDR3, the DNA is TGTGCCAGCAGCTTGAACAGTCGGAACACAGATACGCAGTATTTT.

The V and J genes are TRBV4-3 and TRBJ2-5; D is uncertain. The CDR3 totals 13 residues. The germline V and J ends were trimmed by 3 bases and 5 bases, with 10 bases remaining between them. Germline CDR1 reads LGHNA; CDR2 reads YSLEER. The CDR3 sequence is CASSQLSRETQYF. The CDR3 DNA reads TGCGCCAGCAGCCAGCTAAGCAGGGAGACCCAGTACTTC.

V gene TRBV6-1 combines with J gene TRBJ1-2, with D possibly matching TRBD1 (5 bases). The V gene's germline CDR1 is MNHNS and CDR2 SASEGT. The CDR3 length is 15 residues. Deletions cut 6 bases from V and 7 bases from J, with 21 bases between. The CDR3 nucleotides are TGTGCCAGCAGAGATCCGGGGCAGATCTCCGGTGGCTACACCTTC. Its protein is CASRDPGQISGGYTF.